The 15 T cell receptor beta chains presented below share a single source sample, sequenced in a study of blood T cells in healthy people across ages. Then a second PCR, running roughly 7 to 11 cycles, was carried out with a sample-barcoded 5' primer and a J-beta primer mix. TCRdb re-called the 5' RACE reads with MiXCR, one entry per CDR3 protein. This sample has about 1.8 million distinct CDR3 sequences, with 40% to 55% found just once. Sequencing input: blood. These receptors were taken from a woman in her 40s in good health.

CDR3: CSVLASQETQYF. CDR3 DNA sequence: TGCAGTGTTCTCGCGTCCCAAGAGACCCAGTACTTC. The chain uses TRBV20-1 and TRBJ2-5; D gene uncertain. CDR3 size: 12 residues. Germline CDR1 DFQATT, CDR2 SNEGSKA (reference sequence). V lost 7 bases and J lost 1, with 10 bases in between.

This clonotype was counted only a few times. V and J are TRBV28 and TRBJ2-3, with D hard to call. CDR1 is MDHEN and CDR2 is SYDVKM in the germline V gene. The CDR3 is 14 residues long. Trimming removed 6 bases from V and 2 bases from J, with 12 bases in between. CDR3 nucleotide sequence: TGTGCCAGCAGCGACACCCCCTCCACAGATACGCAGTATTTT. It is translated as CASSDTPSTDTQYF.

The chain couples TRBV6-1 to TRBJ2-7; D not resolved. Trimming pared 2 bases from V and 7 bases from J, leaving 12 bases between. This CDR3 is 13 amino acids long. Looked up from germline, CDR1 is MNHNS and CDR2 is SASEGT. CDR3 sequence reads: CASSEFGVDEQYF. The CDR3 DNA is TGTGCCAGCAGTGAATTTGGAGTTGATGAGCAGTACTTC.

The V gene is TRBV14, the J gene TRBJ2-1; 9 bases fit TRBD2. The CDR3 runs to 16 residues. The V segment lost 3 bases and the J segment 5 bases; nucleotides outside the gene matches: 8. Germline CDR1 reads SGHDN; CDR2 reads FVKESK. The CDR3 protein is CASSHPAGGLHNEQFF. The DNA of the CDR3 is TGTGCCAGCAGCCATCCAGCGGGGGGCCTCCACAATGAGCAGTTCTTC.

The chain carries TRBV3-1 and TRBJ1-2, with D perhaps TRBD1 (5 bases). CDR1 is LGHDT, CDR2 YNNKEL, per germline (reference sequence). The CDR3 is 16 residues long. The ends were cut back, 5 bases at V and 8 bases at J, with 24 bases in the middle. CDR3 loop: CASSFSGAKTTMGYTF. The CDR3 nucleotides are TGTGCCAGCAGCTTTAGCGGGGCCAAAACTACCATGGGCTACACCTTC.

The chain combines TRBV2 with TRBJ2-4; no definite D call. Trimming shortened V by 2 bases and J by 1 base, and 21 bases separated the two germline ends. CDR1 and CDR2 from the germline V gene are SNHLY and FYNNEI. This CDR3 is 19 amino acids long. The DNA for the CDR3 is TGTGCCAGCAGTGAAACCCCTAGTTTTAGTCGTCGGGCCAAAAACATTCAGTACTTC. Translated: CASSETPSFSRRAKNIQYF.

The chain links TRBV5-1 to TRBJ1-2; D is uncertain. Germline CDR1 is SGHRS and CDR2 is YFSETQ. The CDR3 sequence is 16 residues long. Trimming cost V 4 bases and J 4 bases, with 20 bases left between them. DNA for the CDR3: TGCGCCAGCAGCCCCTCAACCGGGGAGGGAACCTATGGCTACACCTTC. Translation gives CASSPSTGEGTYGYTF.

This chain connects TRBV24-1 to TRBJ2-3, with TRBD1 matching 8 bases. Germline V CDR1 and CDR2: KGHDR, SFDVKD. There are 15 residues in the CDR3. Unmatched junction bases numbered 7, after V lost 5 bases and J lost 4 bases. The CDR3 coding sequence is TGTGCCACCAGTGTTGGGACAGGAAGGGCAGATACGCAGTATTTT. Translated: CATSVGTGRADTQYF.

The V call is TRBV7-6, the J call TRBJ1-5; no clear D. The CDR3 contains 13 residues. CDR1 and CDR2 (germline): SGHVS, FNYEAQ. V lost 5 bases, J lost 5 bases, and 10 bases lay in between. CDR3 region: CASSMHTDQPQHF. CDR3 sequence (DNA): TGTGCCAGCAGCATGCACACAGATCAGCCCCAGCATTTT. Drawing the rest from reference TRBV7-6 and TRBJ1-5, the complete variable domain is GAGVSQSPRYKVTKRGQDVALRCDPISGHVSLYWYRQALGQGPEFLTYFNYEAQQDKSGLPNDRFSAERPEGSISTLTIQRTEQRDSAMYRCASSMHTDQPQHFGDGTRLSIL.

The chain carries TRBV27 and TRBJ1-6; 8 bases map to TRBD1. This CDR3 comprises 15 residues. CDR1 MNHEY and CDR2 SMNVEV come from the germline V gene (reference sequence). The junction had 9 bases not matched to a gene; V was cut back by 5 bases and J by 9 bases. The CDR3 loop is CASSRQGASSSPLHF. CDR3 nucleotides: TGTGCCAGCAGTCGGCAGGGGGCAAGCTCTTCACCCCTCCACTTT.

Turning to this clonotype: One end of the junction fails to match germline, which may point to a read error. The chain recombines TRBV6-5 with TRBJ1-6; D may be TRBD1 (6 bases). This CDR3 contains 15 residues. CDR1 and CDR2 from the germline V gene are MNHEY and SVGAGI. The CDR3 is CASSYSEQGYSPLHF. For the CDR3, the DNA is TGTGCCAGCAGTTACTCTGAACAGGGTTATTCACCCCTCCATTTT.

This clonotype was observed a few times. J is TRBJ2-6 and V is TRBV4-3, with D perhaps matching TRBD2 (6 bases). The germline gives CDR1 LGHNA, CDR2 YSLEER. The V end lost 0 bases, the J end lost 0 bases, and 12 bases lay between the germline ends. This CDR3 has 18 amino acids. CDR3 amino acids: CASSQDRTGDSGANVLTF. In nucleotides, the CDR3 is TGCGCCAGCAGCCAAGATCGGACGGGAGACTCTGGGGCCAACGTCCTGACTTTC.

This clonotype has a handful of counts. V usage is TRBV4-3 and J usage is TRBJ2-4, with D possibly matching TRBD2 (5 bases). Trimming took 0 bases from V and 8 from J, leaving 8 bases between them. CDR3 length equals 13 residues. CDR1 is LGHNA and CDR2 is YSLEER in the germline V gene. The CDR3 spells CASSQDTGDIQYF. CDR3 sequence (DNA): TGCGCCAGCAGCCAAGATACCGGGGACATTCAGTACTTC.

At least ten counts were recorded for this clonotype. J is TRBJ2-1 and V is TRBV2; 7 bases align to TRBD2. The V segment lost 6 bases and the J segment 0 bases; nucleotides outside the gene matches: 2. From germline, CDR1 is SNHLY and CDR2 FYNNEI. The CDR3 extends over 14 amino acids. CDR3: CASSGGGSYNEQFF. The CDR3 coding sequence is TGTGCCAGCAGCGGCGGGGGCTCCTACAATGAGCAGTTCTTC.

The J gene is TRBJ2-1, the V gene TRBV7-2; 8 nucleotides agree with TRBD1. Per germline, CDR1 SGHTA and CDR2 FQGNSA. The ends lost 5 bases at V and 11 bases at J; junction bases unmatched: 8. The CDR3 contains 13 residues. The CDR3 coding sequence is TGTGCCAGCAGCCCGGGGACAGGCCGGCAGCAGTTCTTC. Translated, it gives CASSPGTGRQQFF.